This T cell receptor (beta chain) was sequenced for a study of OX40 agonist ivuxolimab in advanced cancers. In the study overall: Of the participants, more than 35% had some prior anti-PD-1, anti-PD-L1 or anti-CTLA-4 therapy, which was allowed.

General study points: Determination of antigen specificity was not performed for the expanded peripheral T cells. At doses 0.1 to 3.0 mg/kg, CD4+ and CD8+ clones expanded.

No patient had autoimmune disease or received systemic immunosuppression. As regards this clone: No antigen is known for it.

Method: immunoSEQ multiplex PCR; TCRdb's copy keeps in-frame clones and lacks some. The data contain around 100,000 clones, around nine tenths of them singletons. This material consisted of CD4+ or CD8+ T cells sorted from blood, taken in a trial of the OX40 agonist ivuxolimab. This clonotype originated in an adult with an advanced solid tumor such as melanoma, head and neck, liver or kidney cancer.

Written as DNA, the CDR3 is TGTGCCAGCAGTTTACCCTTCGGACAGGGGGCTGGAAACACCATATATTTT. It codes for CASSLPFGQGAGNTIYF. The chain combines TRBV28 with TRBJ1-3; 10 bases align to TRBD1. Germline CDR1 and CDR2: MDHEN and SYDVKM. V lost 2 bases to trimming and J lost 2 bases; unmatched junction nucleotides: 6. The CDR3 spans 17 residues.